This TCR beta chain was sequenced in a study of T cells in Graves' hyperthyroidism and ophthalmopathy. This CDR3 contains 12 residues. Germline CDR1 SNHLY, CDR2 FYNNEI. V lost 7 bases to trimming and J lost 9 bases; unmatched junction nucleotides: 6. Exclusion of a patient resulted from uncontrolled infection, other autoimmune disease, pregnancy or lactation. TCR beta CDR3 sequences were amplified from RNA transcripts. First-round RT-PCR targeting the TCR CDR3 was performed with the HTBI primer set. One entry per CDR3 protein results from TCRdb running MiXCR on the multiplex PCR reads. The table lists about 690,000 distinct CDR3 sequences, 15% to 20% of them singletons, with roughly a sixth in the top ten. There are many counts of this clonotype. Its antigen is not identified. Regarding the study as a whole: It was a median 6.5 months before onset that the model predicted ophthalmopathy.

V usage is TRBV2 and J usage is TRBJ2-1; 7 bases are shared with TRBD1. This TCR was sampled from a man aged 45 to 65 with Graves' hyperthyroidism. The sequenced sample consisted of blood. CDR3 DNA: TGTGCCAGCATACCTGACAGGGTTGAGCAGTTCTTC. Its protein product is CASIPDRVEQFF. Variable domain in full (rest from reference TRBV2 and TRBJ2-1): EPEVTQTPSHQVTQMGQEVILRCVPISNHLYFYWYRQILGQKVEFLVSFYNNEISEKSEIFDDQFSVERPDGSNFTLKIRSTKLEDSAMYFCASIPDRVEQFFGPGTRLTVL.